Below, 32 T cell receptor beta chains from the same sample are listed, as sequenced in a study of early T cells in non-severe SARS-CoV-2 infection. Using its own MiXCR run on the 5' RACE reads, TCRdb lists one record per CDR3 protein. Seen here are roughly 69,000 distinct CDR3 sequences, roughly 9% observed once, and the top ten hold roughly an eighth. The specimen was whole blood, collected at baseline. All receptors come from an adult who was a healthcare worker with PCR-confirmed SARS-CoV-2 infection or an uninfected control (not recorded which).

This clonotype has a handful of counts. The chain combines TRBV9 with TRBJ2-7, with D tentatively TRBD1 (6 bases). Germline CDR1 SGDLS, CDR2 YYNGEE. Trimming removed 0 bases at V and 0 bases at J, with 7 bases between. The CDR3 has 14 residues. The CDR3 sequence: CASSVGQVSYEQYF. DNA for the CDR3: TGTGCCAGCAGCGTAGGACAGGTCTCCTACGAGCAGTACTTC.

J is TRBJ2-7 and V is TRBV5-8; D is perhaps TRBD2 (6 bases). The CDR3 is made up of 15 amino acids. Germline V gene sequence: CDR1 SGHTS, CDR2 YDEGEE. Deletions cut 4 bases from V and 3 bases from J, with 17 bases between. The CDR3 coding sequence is TGTGCCAGCAGCCCCGGGACTGAGGGGTACTACGAGCAGTACTTC. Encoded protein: CASSPGTEGYYEQYF. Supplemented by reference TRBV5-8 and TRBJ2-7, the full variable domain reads EAGVTQSPTHLIKTRGQQATLRCSPISGHTSVYWYQQALGLGLQFLLWYDEGEERNRGNFPPRFSGRQFPNYSSELNVNALELEDSALYLCASSPGTEGYYEQYFGPGTRLTVT.

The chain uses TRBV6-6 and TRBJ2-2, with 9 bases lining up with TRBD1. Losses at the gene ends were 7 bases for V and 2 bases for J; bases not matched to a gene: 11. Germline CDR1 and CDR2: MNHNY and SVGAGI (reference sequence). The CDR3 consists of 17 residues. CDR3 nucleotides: TGTGCCAGCACCGCTCGGGGGACAGGGCCTAACACCGGGGAGCTGTTTTTT. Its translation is CASTARGTGPNTGELFF.

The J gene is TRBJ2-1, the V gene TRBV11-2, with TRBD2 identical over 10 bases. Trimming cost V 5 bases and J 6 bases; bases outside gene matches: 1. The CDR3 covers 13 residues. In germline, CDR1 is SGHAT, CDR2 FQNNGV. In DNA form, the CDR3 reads TGTGCCAGCAGCGCTAGCGGGAGCAATGAGCAGTTCTTC. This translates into CASSASGSNEQFF.

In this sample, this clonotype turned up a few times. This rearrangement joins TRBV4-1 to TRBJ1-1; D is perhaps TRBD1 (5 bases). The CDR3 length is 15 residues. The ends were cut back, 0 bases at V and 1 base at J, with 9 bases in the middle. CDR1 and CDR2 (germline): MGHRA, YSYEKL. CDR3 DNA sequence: TGCGCCAGCAGCCAAGATATACAGGCGAACACTGAAGCTTTCTTT. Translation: CASSQDIQANTEAFF.

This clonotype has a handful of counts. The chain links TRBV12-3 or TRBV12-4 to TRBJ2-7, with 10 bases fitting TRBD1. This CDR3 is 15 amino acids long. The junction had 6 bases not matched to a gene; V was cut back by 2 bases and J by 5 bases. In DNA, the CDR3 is TGTGCCAGCAGTTTACGGGGACAGGGGTTGCACGAGCAGTACTTC. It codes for CASSLRGQGLHEQYF.

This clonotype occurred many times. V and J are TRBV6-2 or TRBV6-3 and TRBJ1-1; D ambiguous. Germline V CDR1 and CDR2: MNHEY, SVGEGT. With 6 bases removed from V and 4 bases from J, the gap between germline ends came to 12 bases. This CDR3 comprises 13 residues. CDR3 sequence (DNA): TGTGCCAGCAGACGGGGAGAGGGCACTGAAGCTTTCTTT. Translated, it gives CASRRGEGTEAFF.

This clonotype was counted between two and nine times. This CDR3 reads CSAGGLADEQFF. For the CDR3, the DNA is TGCAGTGCTGGTGGACTAGCCGATGAGCAGTTCTTC. The chain has TRBV20-1 and TRBJ2-1, with TRBD2 identical over 8 bases. V dropped 5 bases and J dropped 8; count of bases not matched to a gene: 5. CDR1 and CDR2 from the germline V gene are DFQATT and SNEGSKA (reference sequence). The CDR3 has 12 residues.

CDR3 sequence (DNA): TGTGCCAACCCGGACAATGAGCAGTTCTTC. Translating it yields CANPDNEQFF. V gene TRBV2 combines with J gene TRBJ2-1; no definite D call. Germline CDR1 SNHLY, CDR2 FYNNEI. The V and J ends lost 10 bases and 5 bases respectively, with 6 bases between them. This CDR3 region has 10 residues. The entire variable domain, with the rest obtained from reference TRBV2 and TRBJ2-1, is as follows: EPEVTQTPSHQVTQMGQEVILRCVPISNHLYFYWYRQILGQKVEFLVSFYNNEISEKSEIFDDQFSVERPDGSNFTLKIRSTKLEDSAMYFCANPDNEQFFGPGTRLTVL.

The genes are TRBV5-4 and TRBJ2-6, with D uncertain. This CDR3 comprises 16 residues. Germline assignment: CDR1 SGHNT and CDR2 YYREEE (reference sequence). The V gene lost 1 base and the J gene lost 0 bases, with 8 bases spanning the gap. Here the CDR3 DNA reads TGTGCCAGCAGCTTGAATTCGGGCTCTGGGGCCAACGTCCTGACTTTC. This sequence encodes CASSLNSGSGANVLTF.

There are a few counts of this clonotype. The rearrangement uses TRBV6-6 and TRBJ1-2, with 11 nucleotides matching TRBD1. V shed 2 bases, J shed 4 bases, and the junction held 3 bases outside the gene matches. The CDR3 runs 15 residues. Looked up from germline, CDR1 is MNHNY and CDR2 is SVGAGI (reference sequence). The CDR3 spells CASSYTGTGGYGYTF. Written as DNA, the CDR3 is TGTGCCAGCAGTTACACCGGGACAGGGGGCTATGGCTACACCTTC.

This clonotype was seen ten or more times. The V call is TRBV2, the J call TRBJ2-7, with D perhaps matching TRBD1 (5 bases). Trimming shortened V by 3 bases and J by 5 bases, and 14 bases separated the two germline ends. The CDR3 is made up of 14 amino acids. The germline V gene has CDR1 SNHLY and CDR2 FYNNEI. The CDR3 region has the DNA TGTGCCAGCAGTGAGGTCAGGGCCAACCACGAGCAGTACTTC. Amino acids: CASSEVRANHEQYF.

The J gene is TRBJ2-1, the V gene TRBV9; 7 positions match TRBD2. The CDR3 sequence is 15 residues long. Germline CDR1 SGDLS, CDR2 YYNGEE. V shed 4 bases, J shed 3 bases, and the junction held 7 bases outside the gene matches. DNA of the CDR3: TGTGCCAGCAGCAAATGGGGGGACTACTACAATGAGCAGTTCTTC. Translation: CASSKWGDYYNEQFF.

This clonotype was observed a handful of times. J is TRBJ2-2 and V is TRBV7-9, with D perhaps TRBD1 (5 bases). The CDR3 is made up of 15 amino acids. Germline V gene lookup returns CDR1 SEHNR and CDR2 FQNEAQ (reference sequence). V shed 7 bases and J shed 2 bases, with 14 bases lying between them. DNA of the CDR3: TGTGCCAGCATCCCGACAGAGTACAACACCGGGGAGCTGTTTTTT. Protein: CASIPTEYNTGELFF.

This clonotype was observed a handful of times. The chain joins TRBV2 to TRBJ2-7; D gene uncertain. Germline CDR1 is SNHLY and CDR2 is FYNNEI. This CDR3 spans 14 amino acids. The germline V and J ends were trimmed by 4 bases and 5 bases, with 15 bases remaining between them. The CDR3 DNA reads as TGTGCCAGCAGTGGTATCAGGACCCTAAACGAGCAGTACTTC. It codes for CASSGIRTLNEQYF.

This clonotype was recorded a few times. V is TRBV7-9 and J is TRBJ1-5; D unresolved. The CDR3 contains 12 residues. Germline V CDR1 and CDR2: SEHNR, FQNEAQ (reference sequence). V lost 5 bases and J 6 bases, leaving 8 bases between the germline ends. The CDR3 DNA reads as TGTGCCAGCAGCGCGGTGGGTCAGCCCCAGCATTTT. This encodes CASSAVGQPQHF.

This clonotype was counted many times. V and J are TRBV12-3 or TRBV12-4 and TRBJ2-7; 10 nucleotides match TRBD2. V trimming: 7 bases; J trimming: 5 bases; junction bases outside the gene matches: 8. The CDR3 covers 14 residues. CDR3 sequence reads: CASTAAGGPHEQYF. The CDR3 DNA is TGTGCCAGCACCGCAGCGGGAGGGCCTCACGAGCAGTACTTC.

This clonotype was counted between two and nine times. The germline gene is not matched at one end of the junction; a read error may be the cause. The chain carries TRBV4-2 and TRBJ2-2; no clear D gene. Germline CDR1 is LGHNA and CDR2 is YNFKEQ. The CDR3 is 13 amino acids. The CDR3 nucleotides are TGTACCAGCAGCCCCCTCCTGGCCGGGGAGCTGTTTTTT. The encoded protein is CTSSPLLAGELFF.

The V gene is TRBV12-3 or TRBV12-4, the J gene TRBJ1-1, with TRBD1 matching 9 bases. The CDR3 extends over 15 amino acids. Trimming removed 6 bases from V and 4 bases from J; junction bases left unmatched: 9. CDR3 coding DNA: TGTGCCAGCAGGGGACAGGGTGCCAGCCCCACTGAAGCTTTCTTT. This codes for CASRGQGASPTEAFF.

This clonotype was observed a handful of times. CDR3 sequence: CASGRDEQFF. The CDR3 nucleotides are TGTGCCAGCGGGAGGGATGAGCAGTTCTTC. The chain has TRBV19 and TRBJ2-1; 8 bases map to TRBD2. V gave up 9 bases and J gave up 8 bases; unmatched junction bases: 0. The CDR3 is 10 amino acids. Germline V CDR1 and CDR2: LNHDA, SQIVND (reference sequence).

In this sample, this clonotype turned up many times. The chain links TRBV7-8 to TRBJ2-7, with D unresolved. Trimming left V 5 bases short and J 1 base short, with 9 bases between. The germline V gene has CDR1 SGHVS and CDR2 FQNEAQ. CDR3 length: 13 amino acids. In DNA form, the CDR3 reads TGTGCCAGCAGCCGCCCCTCTTCCTACGAGCAGTACTTC. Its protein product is CASSRPSSYEQYF.

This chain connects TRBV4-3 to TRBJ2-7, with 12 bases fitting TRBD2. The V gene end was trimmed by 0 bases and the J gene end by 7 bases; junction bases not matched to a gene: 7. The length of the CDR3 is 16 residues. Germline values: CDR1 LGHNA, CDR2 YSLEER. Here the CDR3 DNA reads TGCGCCAGCAGCCAAGATCTAGCGGGAGGGCCTTGGGAGCAGTACTTC. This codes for CASSQDLAGGPWEQYF.

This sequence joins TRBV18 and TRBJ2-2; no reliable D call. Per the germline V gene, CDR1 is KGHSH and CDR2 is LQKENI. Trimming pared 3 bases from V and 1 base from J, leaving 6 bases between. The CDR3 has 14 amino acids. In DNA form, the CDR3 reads TGTGCCAGCTCACCCGAGAGGAACACCGGGGAGCTGTTTTTT. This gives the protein CASSPERNTGELFF.

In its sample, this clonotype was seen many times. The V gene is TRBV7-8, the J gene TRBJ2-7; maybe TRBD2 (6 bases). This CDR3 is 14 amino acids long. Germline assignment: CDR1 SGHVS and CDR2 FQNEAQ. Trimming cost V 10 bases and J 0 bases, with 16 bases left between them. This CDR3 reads CATSGGPSSYEQYF. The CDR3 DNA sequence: TGTGCCACGTCCGGGGGACCGAGCTCCTACGAGCAGTACTTC.

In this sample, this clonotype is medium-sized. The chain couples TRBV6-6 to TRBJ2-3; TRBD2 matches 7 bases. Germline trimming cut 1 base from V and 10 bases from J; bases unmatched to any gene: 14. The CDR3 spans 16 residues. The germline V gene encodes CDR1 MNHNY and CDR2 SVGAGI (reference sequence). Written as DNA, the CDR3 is TGTGCCAGCAGTTACTGGGGGGAGGGTCTTTCACGGGCGCAGTATTTT. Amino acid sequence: CASSYWGEGLSRAQYF.

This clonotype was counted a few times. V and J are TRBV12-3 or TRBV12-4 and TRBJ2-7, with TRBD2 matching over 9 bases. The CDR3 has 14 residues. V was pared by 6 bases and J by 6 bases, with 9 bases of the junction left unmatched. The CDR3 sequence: CASRRAGGPSEQYF. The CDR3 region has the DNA TGTGCCAGCAGGAGGGCGGGAGGGCCCAGCGAGCAGTACTTC.

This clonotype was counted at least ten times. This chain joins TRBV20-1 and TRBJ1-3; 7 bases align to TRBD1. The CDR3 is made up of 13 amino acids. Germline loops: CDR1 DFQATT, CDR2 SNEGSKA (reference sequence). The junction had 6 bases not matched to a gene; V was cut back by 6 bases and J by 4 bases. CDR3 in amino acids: CSAQTGNGNTIYF. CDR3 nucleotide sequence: TGCAGTGCCCAGACAGGGAACGGAAACACCATATATTTT.

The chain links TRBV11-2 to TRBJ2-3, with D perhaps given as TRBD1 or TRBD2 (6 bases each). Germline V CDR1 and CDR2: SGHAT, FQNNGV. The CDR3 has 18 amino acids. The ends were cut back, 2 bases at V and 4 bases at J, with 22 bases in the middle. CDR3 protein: CASSLPPHGGWKADTQYF. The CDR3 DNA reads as TGTGCCAGCAGCTTACCCCCCCACGGGGGCTGGAAGGCAGATACGCAGTATTTT.

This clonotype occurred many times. CDR3 in amino acids: CASSEAGGDEQYF. The CDR3 nucleotides are TGTGCCAGCAGCGAAGCGGGAGGGGACGAGCAGTACTTC. The chain employs TRBV7-6 and TRBJ2-7; 10 bases line up with TRBD2. The junction had 3 bases not matched to a gene; V was cut back by 5 bases and J by 5 bases. The germline V gene has CDR1 SGHVS and CDR2 FNYEAQ. The CDR3 is 13 amino acids.

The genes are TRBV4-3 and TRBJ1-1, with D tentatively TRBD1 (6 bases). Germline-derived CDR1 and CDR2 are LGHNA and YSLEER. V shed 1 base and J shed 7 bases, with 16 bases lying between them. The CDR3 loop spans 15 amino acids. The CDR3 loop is CASSQGVGGSLEAFF. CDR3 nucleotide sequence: TGCGCCAGCAGCCAAGGGGTAGGGGGAAGTCTTGAAGCTTTCTTT.

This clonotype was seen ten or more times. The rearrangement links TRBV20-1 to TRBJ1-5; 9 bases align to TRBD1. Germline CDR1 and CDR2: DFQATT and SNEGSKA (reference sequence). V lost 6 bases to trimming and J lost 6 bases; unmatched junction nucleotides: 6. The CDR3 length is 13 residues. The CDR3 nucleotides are TGCAGTGCGACAGACAGGGGGGTTCAGCCCCAGCATTTT. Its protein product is CSATDRGVQPQHF.

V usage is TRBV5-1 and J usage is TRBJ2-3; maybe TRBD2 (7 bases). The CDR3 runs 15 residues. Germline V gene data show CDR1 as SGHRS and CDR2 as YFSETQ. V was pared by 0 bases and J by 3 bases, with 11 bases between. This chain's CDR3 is CASSLVQGGTDTQYF. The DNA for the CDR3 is TGCGCCAGCAGCTTGGTACAGGGAGGGACAGATACGCAGTATTTT.